Listed below are T cell receptor beta chains from one sample, sequenced in a study of blood T cell repertoires in COVID-19. The protocol was immunoSEQ multiplex PCR, while the TCRdb copy is restricted to in-frame clones and leaves out a portion. The table includes around 130,000 clones, about 83% detected once. The sample was peripheral blood. Receptors were obtained from a woman aged 45-65 years with acute or convalescent COVID-19. CDR3s include the opening cysteine and the closing phenylalanine or tryptophan. The D gene is left open where the match is weak. Clone size appears in some rows only: once, few, many, or a class for an expanded clone.

TRBD2	NA	15	TRBJ2-7	TRBV15	TGTGCCACCAGCAGGCGAGCGGGGGGGATCTACGAGCAGTACTTC	CATSRRAGGIYEQYF
TRBD1	few	15	TRBJ1-4	TRBV15	TGTGCCACCAGCAGACTCGACAGGGGCGCTGAAAAACTGTTTTTT	CATSRLDRGAEKLFF
TRBD2	once	14	TRBJ2-7	TRBV6-2/TRBV6-3	TGTGCCAGCAGTGACCTAGCGGGAGGGGACGAGCAGTACTTC	CASSDLAGGDEQYF
NA	few	15	TRBJ1-1	TRBV4-3	TGCGCCAGCAGCCAAGTGGCATGGGGCCGAGCTGAAGCTTTCTTT	CASSQVAWGRAEAFF
NA	NA	15	TRBJ2-7	TRBV7-9	TGTGCCAGCAGCCCGTGGGACTTGGCCTTGAACGAGCAGTACTTC	CASSPWDLALNEQYF
TRBD1	NA	12	TRBJ1-1	TRBV30	TGTGCCTGGGGACAGGGGAACACTGAAGCTTTCTTT	CAWGQGNTEAFF
TRBD1	NA	15	TRBJ2-7	TRBV19	TGTGCCAGTAGTATATTCGACAGGGGCATGGAGGAGCAGTACTTC	CASSIFDRGMEEQYF
NA	NA	15	TRBJ2-2	TRBV6-5	TGTGCCAGCCAGAGACAGGCCTCGAACACCGGGGAGCTGTTTTTT	CASQRQASNTGELFF
NA	NA	15	TRBJ1-6	TRBV5-4	TGTGCCAGCAGCTTGGGGTCAGGTCTTAATTCACCCCTCCACTTT	CASSLGSGLNSPLHF
NA	NA	14	TRBJ1-2	TRBV19	TGTGCCAGTAGTAGGGGAGTGGTCGACTATGGCTACACCTTC	CASSRGVVDYGYTF
NA	NA	14	TRBJ1-2	TRBV7-9	TGTGCCAGCAGCTTGGGAGAATCTAACTATGGCTACACCTTC	CASSLGESNYGYTF
NA	NA	12	TRBJ1-1	TRBV29-1	TGCAGCGGGGGACGGTTGAACACTGAAGCTTTCTTT	CSGGRLNTEAFF
NA	NA	13	TRBJ2-3	TRBV10-3	TGTGCCATCAGTGAGTCAGGAGCAGATACGCAGTATTTT	CAISESGADTQYF
NA	NA	14	TRBJ2-3	TRBV23-1	TGCGCCAGCAGTCATTCTCTTGGACTCTATACGCAGTATTTT	CASSHSLGLYTQYF
TRBD1	NA	16	TRBJ1-5	TRBV10-3	TGTGCCATCAGTACAGGGGCGGCTCGCCCTCATCAGCCCCAGCATTTT	CAISTGAARPHQPQHF
NA	NA	17	TRBJ2-7	TRBV7-8	TGTGCCAGCAGCCCCTCCGGGCTAGCGACTTACTCCTACGAGCAGTACTTC	CASSPSGLATYSYEQYF
NA	NA	13	TRBJ1-6	TRBV24-1	TGTGCCACCAGTGAGTACAGGGATTCACCCCTCCACTTT	CATSEYRDSPLHF
TRBD1	NA	13	TRBJ1-2	TRBV6-1	TGTGCCAGCAGTGATTGGGACAGCTATGGCTACACCTTC	CASSDWDSYGYTF
TRBD1	NA	16	TRBJ1-4	TRBV7-2	TGTGCCAGCAGCCCGGGGCATCGTGCGGAGGGGGCAAAACTGTTTTTT	CASSPGHRAEGAKLFF
TRBD1	NA	16	TRBJ1-3	TRBV15	TGTGCCACCAGGACAGACAGGGGGCTCTCTGGAAACACCATATATTTT	CATRTDRGLSGNTIYF
TRBD1	NA	14	TRBJ2-5	TRBV11-2	TGTGCCAGCAGCGAGGACAGGGGTGGGGAGACCCAGTACTTC	CASSEDRGGETQYF
NA	NA	15	TRBJ2-3	TRBV6-1	TGTGCCAGCAGTGAAGGGCGGGGTGCCACAGATACGCAGTATTTT	CASSEGRGATDTQYF
TRBD1	once	11	TRBJ1-2	TRBV20-1	TGCAGTGCTTGGACAGGGGATGGCTACACCTTC	CSAWTGDGYTF
TRBD1	NA	14	TRBJ2-7	TRBV7-9	TGTGCCAGCAGCGTTACAGGGGGCCCCCTGGAGCAGTACTTC	CASSVTGGPLEQYF
NA	NA	14	TRBJ1-5	TRBV12-5	TGTGCTAGTGGTTTAGGACAGAGCAATCAGCCCCAGCATTTT	CASGLGQSNQPQHF
TRBD1	NA	12	TRBJ2-1	TRBV9	TGTGCCAGCAGCGCCAGGGGGAATGAGCAGTTCTTC	CASSARGNEQFF
NA	NA	15	TRBJ1-4	TRBV2	TGTGCCAGCAGTGGTGCCCGGGGGGCTAATGAAAAACTGTTTTTT	CASSGARGANEKLFF
NA	NA	16	TRBJ2-2	TRBV11-3	TGTGCCAGCAGCTTAGATCCGCAGGGATACACCGGGGAGCTGTTTTTT	CASSLDPQGYTGELFF
TRBD1	NA	13	TRBJ2-7	TRBV2	TGTGCCAGCGCCGGGACAGGGGCTCACGAGCAGTACTTC	CASAGTGAHEQYF
NA	NA	15	TRBJ2-1	TRBV3-1/TRBV3-2	TGTGCCAGCAGCCCGACCATGTCCCGGGGTCAGGAGCAGTTCTTC	CASSPTMSRGQEQFF
TRBD1	NA	11	TRBJ1-1	TRBV29-1	TGCAGCGCTGACAGGGGCACTGAAGCTTTCTTT	CSADRGTEAFF
NA	NA	13	TRBJ1-6	TRBV9	TGTGCCAGCAGCGTATTTGGGGGGGCACCCCTCCACTTT	CASSVFGGAPLHF
TRBD1	NA	13	TRBJ2-4	TRBV30	TGTGCCTGGGGACAGGGCTGGAAAAACATTCAGTACTTC	CAWGQGWKNIQYF
TRBD1	NA	14	TRBJ1-4	TRBV5-4	TGTGCCAGCAGCCAGGACAGGGGGAAAGAAAAACTGTTTTTT	CASSQDRGKEKLFF
NA	NA	15	TRBJ1-3	TRBV5-1	TGCGCCAGCAGCTTGGCTCGGGGATCTGGAAACACCATATATTTT	CASSLARGSGNTIYF
TRBD1	NA	14	TRBJ1-1	TRBV5-4	TGTGCCAGCAGCAACCGACAGGGCTGGACTGAAGCTTTCTTT	CASSNRQGWTEAFF
TRBD1	NA	15	TRBJ1-2	TRBV6-5	TGTGCCAGCAGTTACCCCGGGACAGGGATCTATGGCTACACCTTC	CASSYPGTGIYGYTF
NA	NA	13	TRBJ2-5	TRBV19	TGTGCCAGTAGAATAGGTGGCGGGGAGACCCAGTACTTC	CASRIGGGETQYF
TRBD2	NA	17	TRBJ2-2	TRBV6-2/TRBV6-3	TGTGCCAGCAGTTACCTTCTTCGGGCGGGGGGCACCGGGGAGCTGTTTTTT	CASSYLLRAGGTGELFF
TRBD1	once	14	TRBJ2-2	TRBV12-5	TGTGCTAGTGGTTTGGTACCCGACAGGGTTGAGCTGTTTTTT	CASGLVPDRVELFF
TRBD1	NA	15	TRBJ1-2	TRBV4-1	TGCGCCAGCAGCCAAGACCCAGGGGGGAGCTATGGCTACACCTTC	CASSQDPGGSYGYTF
NA	NA	15	TRBJ1-2	TRBV19	TGTGCCAGTAGTATAGAGGGGGCAAGATCCTATGGCTACACCTTC	CASSIEGARSYGYTF
TRBD1	NA	15	TRBJ1-1	TRBV4-1	TGCGCCAGCAGCCTTTCAGGACAGGGGAACACTGAAGCTTTCTTT	CASSLSGQGNTEAFF
NA	few	17	TRBJ2-1	TRBV24-1	TGTGCCACCAGTGATTATGGGGCGGGGCCCTCAAGGAATGAGCAGTTCTTC	CATSDYGAGPSRNEQFF
TRBD2	once	15	TRBJ2-3	TRBV5-1	TGCGCCAGCAAGCTAGCGGGGGGCCCCGCAGATACGCAGTATTTT	CASKLAGGPADTQYF
NA	NA	12	TRBJ2-4	TRBV11-2	TGTGCCAGCAGCTTAGTCTCAAACATTCAGTACTTC	CASSLVSNIQYF
NA	NA	22	TRBJ2-7	TRBV21-1	TGTGCCAGCAGGATGCTGGCGGGAGGCGGTGGAGTGTTCCTAACGCCGAACTACGAGCAGTACTTC	CASRMLAGGGGVFLTPNYEQYF
TRBD1	NA	15	TRBJ1-5	TRBV2	TGTGCCAGCAGGGAGGGACAGGGCGACAATCAGCCCCAGCATTTT	CASREGQGDNQPQHF
TRBD2	NA	18	TRBJ2-3	TRBV24-1	TGTGCCACCAGTGCGTCGGCGGGGGGTACTACTAGCACAGATACGCAGTATTTT	CATSASAGGTTSTDTQYF
TRBD1	NA	15	TRBJ1-1	TRBV3-1/TRBV3-2	TGTGCCAGCAGCCAAGAACAGGGGGTATACACTGAAGCTTTCTTT	CASSQEQGVYTEAFF
NA	NA	15	TRBJ1-2	TRBV6-5	TGTGCCAGCAGCAGCAATTACGGGGCTAACTATGGCTACACCTTC	CASSSNYGANYGYTF
TRBD1	NA	14	TRBJ2-7	TRBV4-3	TGCGCCAGCAGCCAAGGGACAGGGGTCTACGAGCAGTACTTC	CASSQGTGVYEQYF
NA	few	16	TRBJ1-2	TRBV27	TGTGCCAGCACCTCGGACAGCGGGGGGGGGCTTTATGGCTACACCTTC	CASTSDSGGGLYGYTF
NA	NA	14	TRBJ1-6	TRBV7-3	TGTGCCAGCAGCTTACAGGGTGGAAATTCACCCCTCCACTTT	CASSLQGGNSPLHF
NA	NA	18	TRBJ1-2	TRBV4-3	TGCGCCAGCAGTTACAGCGGGAGGGACCCCCGAGATAACTATGGCTACACCTTC	CASSYSGRDPRDNYGYTF
NA	NA	12	TRBJ2-7	TRBV6-2/TRBV6-3	TGTGCCAGCAGTTACCCCTTTGAGAAGCAGTACTTC	CASSYPFEKQYF
NA	NA	14	TRBJ1-1	TRBV18	TGTGCCAGCTCACCTCCGTGGCGGGACACTGAAGCTTTCTTT	CASSPPWRDTEAFF
NA	NA	10	TRBJ1-4	TRBV2	TGTGCCAGCACGGGAGAAAAACTGTTTTTT	CASTGEKLFF
NA	NA	14	TRBJ2-3	TRBV7-9	TGTGCCAGCAGCCGAAGACAGTACACAGATACGCAGTATTTT	CASSRRQYTDTQYF